This TCR beta chain was found in a study of regulatory T cells in long-lasting Graves disease. Through Arm-PCR of CDR3 regions and iRepertoire HTBI primers, TCR beta libraries were built. TCRdb redid the calling of the multiplex PCR reads with MiXCR, one entry per CDR3 protein. This repertoire shows 350,000 to 500,000 distinct CDR3 sequences, 13% to 15% found once; its top ten account for around a sixth. Time point defined: newly diagnosed GD, antithyroid drugs for less than 3 months. Preparation of the TCR library used RNA extracted from PBMCs. In Xi'an, China, an endocrinology department was the source of patients. This clonotype was seen many times. This same sample was also part of a study on T cells in Graves' hyperthyroidism and ophthalmopathy. From that paper: On the basis of clinical symptoms, serum thyroxine and TRAb, thyroid ultrasound and orbital computed tomography, diagnoses were made.

This sample comprised peripheral blood mononuclear cells (PBMCs), obtained at new diagnosis, from a patient treated with antithyroid drugs. The sequence came from a woman aged 45-65 years with Graves disease.

The CDR3 loop reads CAWSVGGNQPQHF. The DNA of the CDR3 is TGTGCCTGGAGTGTAGGGGGAAATCAGCCCCAGCATTTT. This chain links TRBV30 with TRBJ1-5, with D possibly TRBD1 on 6 matching bases. The CDR3 contains 13 residues. Germline V gene sequence: CDR1 GTSNPN, CDR2 SVGIG (reference sequence). Deletions cut 0 bases from V and 4 bases from J, with 7 bases between.